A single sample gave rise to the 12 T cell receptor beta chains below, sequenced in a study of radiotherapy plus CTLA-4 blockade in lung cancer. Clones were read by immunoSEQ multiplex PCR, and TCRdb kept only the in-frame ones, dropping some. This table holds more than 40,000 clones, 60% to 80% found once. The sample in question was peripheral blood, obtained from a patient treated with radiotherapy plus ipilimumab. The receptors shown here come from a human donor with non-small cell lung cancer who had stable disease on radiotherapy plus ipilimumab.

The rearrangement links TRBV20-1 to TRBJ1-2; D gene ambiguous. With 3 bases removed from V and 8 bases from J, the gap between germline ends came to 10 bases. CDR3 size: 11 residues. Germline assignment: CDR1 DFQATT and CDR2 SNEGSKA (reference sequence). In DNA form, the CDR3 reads TGCAGTGCTAGTGACACAGTCGGCTACACCTTC. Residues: CSASDTVGYTF.

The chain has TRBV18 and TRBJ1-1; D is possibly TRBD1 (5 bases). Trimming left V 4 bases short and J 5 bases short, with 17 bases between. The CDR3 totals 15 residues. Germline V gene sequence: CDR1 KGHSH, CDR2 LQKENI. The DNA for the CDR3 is TGTGCCAGCTCACAAAGTTCGGGACTCTCGACTGAAGCTTTCTTT. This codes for CASSQSSGLSTEAFF.

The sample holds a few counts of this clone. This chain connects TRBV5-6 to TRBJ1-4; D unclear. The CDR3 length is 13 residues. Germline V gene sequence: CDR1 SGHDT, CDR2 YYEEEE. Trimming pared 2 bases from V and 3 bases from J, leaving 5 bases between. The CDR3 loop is CASSLDPNEKLFF. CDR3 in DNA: TGTGCCAGCAGCTTAGATCCTAATGAAAAACTGTTTTTT.

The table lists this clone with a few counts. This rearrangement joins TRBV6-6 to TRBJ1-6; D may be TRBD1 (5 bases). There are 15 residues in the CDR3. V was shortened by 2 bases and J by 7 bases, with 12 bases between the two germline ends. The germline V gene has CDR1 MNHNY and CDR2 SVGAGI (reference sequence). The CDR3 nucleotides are TGTGCCAGCAGTTACGGGGCAGGCACAAATTCACCCCTCCACTTT. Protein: CASSYGAGTNSPLHF.

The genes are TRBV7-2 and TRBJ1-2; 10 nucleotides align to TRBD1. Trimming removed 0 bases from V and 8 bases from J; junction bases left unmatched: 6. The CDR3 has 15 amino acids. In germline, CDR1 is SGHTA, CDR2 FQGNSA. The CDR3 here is CASSLARTGGSGYTF. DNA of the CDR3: TGTGCCAGCAGCTTAGCAAGGACAGGGGGGTCCGGCTACACCTTC.

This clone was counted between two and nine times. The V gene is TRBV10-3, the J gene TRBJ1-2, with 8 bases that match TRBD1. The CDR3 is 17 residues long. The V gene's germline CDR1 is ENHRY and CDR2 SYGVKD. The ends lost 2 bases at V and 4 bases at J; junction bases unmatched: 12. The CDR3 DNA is TGTGCCATCAGTGAGGGCCCTTTAGGACAGGGCGGCTATGGCTACACCTTC. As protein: CAISEGPLGQGGYGYTF.

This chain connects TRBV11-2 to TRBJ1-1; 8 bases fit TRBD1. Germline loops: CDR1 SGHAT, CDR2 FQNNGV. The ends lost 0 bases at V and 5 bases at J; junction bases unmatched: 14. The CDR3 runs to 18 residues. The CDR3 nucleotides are TGTGCCAGCAGCTTAGATGGCCAGGGGGCAGGAGAATGGACTGAAGCTTTCTTT. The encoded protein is CASSLDGQGAGEWTEAFF.

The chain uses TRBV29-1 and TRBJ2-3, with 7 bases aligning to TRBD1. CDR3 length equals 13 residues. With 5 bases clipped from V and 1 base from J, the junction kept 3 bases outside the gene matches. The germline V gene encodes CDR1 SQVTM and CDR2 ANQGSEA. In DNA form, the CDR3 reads TGCAGCGTTACAGGGGTGGGCACAGATACGCAGTATTTT. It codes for CSVTGVGTDTQYF.

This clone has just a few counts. The DNA of the CDR3 is TGTGCCAGCAGCCCCAGCACAGATACGCAGTATTTT. Protein product: CASSPSTDTQYF. The chain has TRBV2 and TRBJ2-3; no reliable D call. Germline loops: CDR1 SNHLY, CDR2 FYNNEI. The CDR3 has 12 amino acids. The V end was cut by 6 bases, the J end by 0 bases, with 4 bases between.

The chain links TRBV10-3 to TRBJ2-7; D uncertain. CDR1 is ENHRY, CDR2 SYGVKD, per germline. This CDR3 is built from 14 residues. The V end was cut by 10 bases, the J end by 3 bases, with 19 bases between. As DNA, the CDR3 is TGTGCCACCCTCGGTGGAAGGTCCCTCTACGAGCAGTACTTC. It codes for CATLGGRSLYEQYF.

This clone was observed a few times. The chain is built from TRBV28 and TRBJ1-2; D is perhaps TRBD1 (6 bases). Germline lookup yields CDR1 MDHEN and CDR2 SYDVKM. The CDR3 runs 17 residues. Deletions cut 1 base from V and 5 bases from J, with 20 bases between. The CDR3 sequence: CASSLYVSGGAEYGYTF. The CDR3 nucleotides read TGTGCCAGCAGTTTATATGTAAGCGGGGGCGCTGAATATGGCTACACCTTC.

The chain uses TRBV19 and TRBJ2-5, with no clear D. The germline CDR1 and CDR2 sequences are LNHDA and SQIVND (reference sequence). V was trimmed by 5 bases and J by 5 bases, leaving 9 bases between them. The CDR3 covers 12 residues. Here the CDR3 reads CASSGFRETQYF. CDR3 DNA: TGTGCCAGTAGTGGGTTCCGTGAGACCCAGTACTTC.